The T cell receptor (beta chain) described here comes from a study of vaccination and CD4 T cells after COVID-19. Looking at the study overall: Post-vaccination sampling time points for a few convalescent patients were day 14 and days 161 to 241.

Indicated time point: late sampling 161 to 241 days after vaccination in a few convalescent patients. Positive PCR results dated from March to December 2020, before the US Alpha, Beta and Delta variants. The CDR3 sequence is 15 residues long. Deletions cut 5 bases from V and 1 base from J, with 12 bases between. MiXCR, applied by TCRdb to the PCR reads, yields one record per CDR3 protein. The repertoire includes approximately 40,000 distinct CDR3 sequences, about 35% of them detected once, and 5.8% sits in the top ten. This chain joins TRBV12-3 or TRBV12-4 and TRBJ1-5, with TRBD1 as a possible D gene (5 bases). The specimen was CD4+ T cells from blood, collected about 7 months after SARS-CoV-2 vaccination. The receptor was isolated from a human donor who had recovered from COVID-19. The CDR3: CASSPRDGSNQPQHF. CDR3 DNA sequence: TGTGCCAGCAGTCCACGGGACGGAAGCAATCAGCCCCAGCATTTT.